This T cell receptor beta chain appears in the sequencing data of a study of identical twins. This clonotype was observed at least ten times. Its antigen is as yet unknown. Germline V CDR1 and CDR2: SQVTM, ANQGSEA. The CDR3 runs 12 residues. Trimming removed 8 bases from V and 5 bases from J, with 12 bases in between. Study-wide results and caveats: The authors noted that invariant MAIT and iNKT cells could partly confound zero-insertion analyses. Where beta out-of-frame sequences were concerned, excess twin sharing was weaker. The study based its conclusions on cross-sectional statistical analysis and did not follow the same donors.

A template switching step contributed a universal primer site, while unique molecular identifiers were present in the cDNA. TCRdb reanalysed the 5' RACE reads using MiXCR and keeps one entry per CDR3 protein. Among a few hundred thousand distinct CDR3 sequences listed, about 8.3% were seen once. This same sample was also taken into another study, of yellow fever vaccine responses in identical twins.

The gene calls are TRBV29-1 and TRBJ2-2; no firm D call. The sequenced material came from CD8+ T cells sorted from blood. This receptor was identified in a woman aged 18-29 years in good health. The CDR3 DNA is TGCAGCTTTGGCCCTAGAACCGGGGAGCTGTTTTTT. This gives the protein CSFGPRTGELFF.